A selection of T cell receptor beta chains follows, all from one sample in a study of CD8 T cells in ankylosing spondylitis. TCRdb reprocessed the 5' RACE reads with MiXCR, giving one entry per CDR3 protein. The repertoire holds 250,000 to 350,000 distinct CDR3 sequences, with around 20% as singletons. Sequenced: blood, either unsorted or a sorted T cell fraction (not recorded which). All receptors derive from a female donor with ankylosing spondylitis or in good health (not recorded which). The CDR3 runs from the conserved cysteine through the conserved F or W. The D gene is left open where the match is weak. Clone size, where shown, is once, few, many, or a class for clones that have expanded.

v_call,j_call,clone_size,d_call,cdr3_nt,cdr3_aa
TRBV20-1,TRBJ2-5,-,-,TGCAGTGCTAGAGTACCTCAAACAGCGGCCCAGTACTTC,CSARVPQTAAQYF
TRBV13,TRBJ2-7,-,TRBD2,TGTGCCAGCAGCTTAGGAGTAGGGAGCGGGAGCTACGAGCAGTACTTC,CASSLGVGSGSYEQYF
TRBV11-2,TRBJ2-3,few,TRBD2,TGTGCCAGCAGCTTAGATCCTCGACTAGCGGGAGGGCCTACAGATACGCAGTATTTT,CASSLDPRLAGGPTDTQYF
TRBV7-9,TRBJ2-1,-,-,TGTGCCAGCAGCTTAACCAGGGTAAATGAGCAGTTCTTC,CASSLTRVNEQFF
TRBV7-9,TRBJ2-5,-,TRBD2,TGTGCCAGCAGCTTAGTTCGAAGCGGGAGGGTCCAAGAGACCCAGTACTTC,CASSLVRSGRVQETQYF
TRBV28,TRBJ1-5,-,-,TGTGCCAGCAGCAGTTGGGACCCGGCCCTTTCGGGCAATCAGCCCCAGCATTTT,CASSSWDPALSGNQPQHF
TRBV14,TRBJ2-7,few,-,TGTGCCAGCAGCCAAGCCCCGGGCTGGGAGCAGTACTTC,CASSQAPGWEQYF
TRBV3-1,TRBJ2-7,few,-,TGTGCCAGCAGCCAAGATCGGGGGGCAGCCTACGAGCAGTACTTC,CASSQDRGAAYEQYF
TRBV5-1,TRBJ1-1,few,-,TGCGCCAGCAGCTTGACCAACATGAACACTGAAGCTTTCTTT,CASSLTNMNTEAFF
TRBV4-3,TRBJ2-1,many,TRBD1,TGCGCCAGCAGCCAAGTCGGCGACAGGGACAATGAGCAGTTCTTC,CASSQVGDRDNEQFF
TRBV7-2,TRBJ2-5,-,-,TGTGCCAGCAGCTTAGGAGCGGGCTCCGGCACGGAGACCCAGTACTTC,CASSLGAGSGTETQYF
TRBV25-1,TRBJ2-7,-,TRBD2,TGTGCCAGCAGTGCTAGCGGGTATTCCTACGAGCAGTACTTC,CASSASGYSYEQYF
TRBV7-9,TRBJ2-1,-,-,TGTGCCAGCAGTTTTAGGGTAGGCTTGGACTACAATGAGCAGTTCTTC,CASSFRVGLDYNEQFF
TRBV5-1,TRBJ1-2,few,-,TGCGCCAGCGGCGTCACGACGACAGGCAACTATGGCTACACCTTC,CASGVTTTGNYGYTF
TRBV28,TRBJ2-3,few,TRBD2,TGTGCCAGCAGTCCCGGGGGACTAGCGGCTAGCACAGATACGCAGTATTTT,CASSPGGLAASTDTQYF
TRBV20-1,TRBJ2-1,-,-,TGCAGTGCTAGCATTAGCCATGAGCAGTTCTTC,CSASISHEQFF
TRBV24-1,TRBJ2-1,many,TRBD1,TGTGCCACCAGTGAATCGGGACAGGGGCCAAACAATGAGCAGTTCTTC,CATSESGQGPNNEQFF
TRBV9,TRBJ1-1,-,TRBD1,TGTGCCAGCAGCTCTCAGGGACAGATGAACACTGAAGCTTTCTTT,CASSSQGQMNTEAFF
TRBV4-3,TRBJ2-3,few,TRBD2,TGCGCCAGCAGCCGGTTAGCGGGAGGGCCGGCAGATACGCAGTATTTT,CASSRLAGGPADTQYF
TRBV10-3,TRBJ1-1,-,TRBD1,TGTGCCACCTTCGGGACAGGACTTGCCGACACTGAAGCTTTCTTT,CATFGTGLADTEAFF
TRBV20-1,TRBJ1-2,many,TRBD1,TGCAGTGCTTCGGACAGGGTGAAGGATGGCTACACCTTC,CSASDRVKDGYTF
TRBV18,TRBJ2-5,-,-,TGTGCCAGCTCACCCCAAGGCGAGACCCAGTACTTC,CASSPQGETQYF
TRBV7-6,TRBJ2-3,-,TRBD2,TGTGCCAGCAGCTTAGCGGGAGGGACCACAGATACGCAGTATTTT,CASSLAGGTTDTQYF
TRBV11-1,TRBJ2-5,-,-,TGTGCCAGCAGCCTCACCCGCCGGGACCCAGTAGGAACCCAAGAGACCCAGTACTTC,CASSLTRRDPVGTQETQYF
TRBV7-2,TRBJ2-3,-,TRBD1,TGTGCCAGCAGCTTAGACGACAGGGGGGACACAGATACGCAGTATTTT,CASSLDDRGDTDTQYF
TRBV12-3/TRBV12-4,TRBJ2-1,many,TRBD2,TGCGCCAGCAGTCCTCGGACTAGCGGGTACAATGAGCAGTTCTTC,CASSPRTSGYNEQFF
TRBV15,TRBJ1-2,few,-,TGTGCCACCAGTCCGAACCTGGCAGCCCACTTACCATATGGCTACACCTTC,CATSPNLAAHLPYGYTF
TRBV6-2/TRBV6-3,TRBJ2-7,few,TRBD1,TGTGCCAGCAGCCGGACAGGGGCTTCCTACGAGCAGTACTTC,CASSRTGASYEQYF
TRBV6-5,TRBJ2-2,-,TRBD2,TGTGCCAGCAGTTACTCCGGACTAGCTCCCGGGGAGCTGTTTTTT,CASSYSGLAPGELFF
TRBV12-3/TRBV12-4,TRBJ2-3,few,TRBD1,TGTGCCAGCAGTTTCCTCGCGGGACAGGGGAACACAGATACGCAGTATTTT,CASSFLAGQGNTDTQYF
TRBV6-1,TRBJ2-7,once,-,TGTGCCACCCTTTGGGTTGGCGAGCAGTACTTC,CATLWVGEQYF
TRBV6-1,TRBJ2-7,-,-,TGTGCCAGCTCCCTACCCCAAACCGGCGAGCAGTACTTC,CASSLPQTGEQYF
TRBV9,TRBJ2-4,-,-,TGTGCCAGCAGCGTAGGGTCTAGTGGGATCCAAAACATTCAGTACTTC,CASSVGSSGIQNIQYF
TRBV15,TRBJ2-1,-,TRBD2,TGTGCCACCAGCTACCTAGCGGGAGGGCCGAGCTCCTACAATGAGCAGTTCTTC,CATSYLAGGPSSYNEQFF
TRBV7-2,TRBJ2-3,-,TRBD2,TGTGCCAGCAGTCCATTGACTAGCGGTCAAGGAGATACGCAGTATTTT,CASSPLTSGQGDTQYF
TRBV7-7,TRBJ2-1,many,-,TGTGCTAGCAGCCCCGGGGTGTACAATGAGCAGTTCTTC,CASSPGVYNEQFF
TRBV6-1,TRBJ2-6,-,-,TGTGCCAGCAGTACCAGCGACAGAAGCTCTGGGGCCAACGTCCTGACTTTC,CASSTSDRSSGANVLTF
TRBV7-7,TRBJ2-1,-,-,TGTGCTAGCAGCCGACTCTTTGGGGCCAATGAGCAGTTCTTC,CASSRLFGANEQFF
TRBV9,TRBJ2-1,-,TRBD2,TGTGCCAGCAGCGTAGCCCCCCTACTAGCGGGAGCCTACAATGAGCAGTTCTTC,CASSVAPLLAGAYNEQFF
TRBV5-1,TRBJ2-7,-,-,TGCGCCAGCAGCTTAATCAACAACTACGAGCAGTACTTC,CASSLINNYEQYF
TRBV28,TRBJ2-1,-,TRBD2,TGTGCCAGCAGTCCCGGACTAGCCAGGGAGCAGTTCTTC,CASSPGLAREQFF
TRBV18,TRBJ2-3,-,-,TGTGCCAGCTCACCACCGGGGGTCACAGATACGCAGTATTTT,CASSPPGVTDTQYF
TRBV6-2/TRBV6-3,TRBJ1-1,-,-,TGTGCCAGCAACGGATTTCCGGGCACTGAAGCTTTCTTT,CASNGFPGTEAFF